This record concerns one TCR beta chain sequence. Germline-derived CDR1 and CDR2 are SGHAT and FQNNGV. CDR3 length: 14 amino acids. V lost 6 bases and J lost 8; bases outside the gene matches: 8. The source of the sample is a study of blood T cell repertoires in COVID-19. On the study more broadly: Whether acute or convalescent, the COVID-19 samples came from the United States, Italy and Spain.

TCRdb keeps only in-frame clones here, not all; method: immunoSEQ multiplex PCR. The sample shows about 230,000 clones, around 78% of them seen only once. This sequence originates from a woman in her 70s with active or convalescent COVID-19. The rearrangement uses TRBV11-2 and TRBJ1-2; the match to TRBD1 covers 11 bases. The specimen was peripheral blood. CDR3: CASRRDRGGSGYTF. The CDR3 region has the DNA TGTGCCAGCAGACGGGACAGGGGGGGCTCCGGCTACACCTTC.